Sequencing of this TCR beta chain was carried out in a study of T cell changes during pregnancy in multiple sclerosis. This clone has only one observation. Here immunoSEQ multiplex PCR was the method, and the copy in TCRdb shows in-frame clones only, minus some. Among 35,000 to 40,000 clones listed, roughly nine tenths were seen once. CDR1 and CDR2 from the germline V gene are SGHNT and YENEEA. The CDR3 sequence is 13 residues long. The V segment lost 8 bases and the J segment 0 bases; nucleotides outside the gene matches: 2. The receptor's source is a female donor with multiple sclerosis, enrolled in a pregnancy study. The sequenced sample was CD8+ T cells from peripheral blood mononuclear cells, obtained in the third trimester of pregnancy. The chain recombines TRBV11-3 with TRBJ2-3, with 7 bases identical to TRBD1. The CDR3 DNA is TGTGCCAGCGAGGGGGCCAGCACAGATACGCAGTATTTT. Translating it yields CASEGASTDTQYF.